The rows below give T cell receptor beta chains drawn from one sample of a study of blood T cell repertoires in COVID-19. The repertoire was sequenced with immunoSEQ multiplex PCR; TCRdb's copy has only in-frame clones and lacks some. The table shows about 170,000 clones, with about four fifths occurring only once. What was sequenced was peripheral blood. The receptors here all came from a human donor with acute or convalescent COVID-19. The donor label of this sample is uncertain. Both conserved end residues are part of each CDR3. A D gene is named only where the DNA matches it firmly. Size values are once, few and many counts, or a class for expanded clones, and some rows have none.

j_call: TRBJ1-1
d_call: TRBD1
clone_size: NA
v_call: TRBV5-1
cdr3_aa: CASRPGTGGSGAFF
cdr3_nt: TGCGCCAGCAGACCCGGGACAGGGGGATCAGGAGCTTTCTTT

j_call: TRBJ1-1
d_call: TRBD1
clone_size: NA
v_call: TRBV6-5
cdr3_aa: CASSQTGAEGTEAFF
cdr3_nt: TGTGCCAGCAGTCAGACAGGGGCGGAGGGCACTGAAGCTTTCTTT

j_call: TRBJ1-6
d_call: TRBD1
clone_size: few
v_call: TRBV27
cdr3_aa: CASSLRGTGGPLQYNSPLHF
cdr3_nt: TGTGCCAGCAGTTTAAGGGGGACAGGAGGGCCCCTGCAATATAATTCACCCCTCCACTTT

j_call: TRBJ1-6
d_call: TRBD1
clone_size: NA
v_call: TRBV6-5
cdr3_aa: CASRVTGGLNSPLHF
cdr3_nt: TGTGCCAGCAGGGTGACAGGGGGTCTTAATTCACCCCTCCACTTT

j_call: TRBJ1-1
d_call: NA
clone_size: NA
v_call: TRBV7-7
cdr3_aa: CASSSQGLDRDTEAFF
cdr3_nt: TGTGCTAGCAGCTCCCAGGGACTGGACCGAGACACTGAAGCTTTCTTT

j_call: TRBJ1-2
d_call: NA
clone_size: NA
v_call: TRBV7-9
cdr3_aa: CASSLGDSNYGYTF
cdr3_nt: TGTGCCAGCAGCTTAGGCGACAGCAACTATGGCTACACCTTC

j_call: TRBJ2-3
d_call: NA
clone_size: NA
v_call: TRBV6-5
cdr3_aa: CASQRADTQYF
cdr3_nt: TGTGCCAGCCAACGCGCCGATACGCAGTATTTT

j_call: TRBJ1-1
d_call: TRBD1
clone_size: NA
v_call: TRBV6-5
cdr3_aa: CASSRSPDRTEAFF
cdr3_nt: TGTGCCAGCAGTCGGTCTCCGGACAGGACTGAAGCTTTCTTT

j_call: TRBJ2-7
d_call: TRBD2
clone_size: NA
v_call: TRBV7-2
cdr3_aa: CASSWGLAEAEQYF
cdr3_nt: TGTGCCAGCAGCTGGGGACTAGCGGAAGCCGAGCAGTACTTC

j_call: TRBJ1-1
d_call: NA
clone_size: NA
v_call: TRBV5-5
cdr3_aa: CASSRTAMNTEAFF
cdr3_nt: TGTGCCAGCAGCCGGACAGCCATGAACACTGAAGCTTTCTTT

j_call: TRBJ2-3
d_call: TRBD1
clone_size: NA
v_call: TRBV4-1
cdr3_aa: CASSHGAVEGAFTDTQYF
cdr3_nt: TGCGCCAGCAGCCACGGGGCCGTTGAGGGGGCCTTCACAGATACGCAGTATTTT

j_call: TRBJ1-2
d_call: NA
clone_size: NA
v_call: TRBV6-1
cdr3_aa: CASSEGRQEVYGYTF
cdr3_nt: TGTGCCAGCAGTGAAGGGCGACAGGAAGTCTATGGCTACACCTTC

j_call: TRBJ1-1
d_call: NA
clone_size: NA
v_call: TRBV5-1
cdr3_aa: CASSIARNTEAFF
cdr3_nt: TGCGCCAGCAGCATAGCCAGGAACACTGAAGCTTTCTTT

j_call: TRBJ1-1
d_call: TRBD1
clone_size: NA
v_call: TRBV5-6
cdr3_aa: CASSFGTGGGTEAFF
cdr3_nt: TGTGCCAGCAGCTTCGGGACAGGGGGAGGCACTGAAGCTTTCTTT

j_call: TRBJ1-5
d_call: NA
clone_size: few
v_call: TRBV12-3/TRBV12-4
cdr3_aa: CASRGEADQPQHF
cdr3_nt: TGTGCCAGCAGGGGAGAGGCCGATCAGCCCCAGCATTTT

j_call: TRBJ1-1
d_call: TRBD1
clone_size: NA
v_call: TRBV7-7
cdr3_aa: CASSLDRDTEAFF
cdr3_nt: TGTGCCAGCAGCTTGGACAGGGACACTGAAGCTTTCTTT

j_call: TRBJ1-6
d_call: TRBD1
clone_size: NA
v_call: TRBV7-6
cdr3_aa: CASSSGTGGSGSPLHF
cdr3_nt: TGTGCCAGCAGCTCCGGGACAGGGGGTTCGGGTTCACCCCTCCACTTT

j_call: TRBJ1-2
d_call: NA
clone_size: NA
v_call: TRBV11-2
cdr3_aa: CASSLIQGSYTF
cdr3_nt: TGTGCCAGCAGCTTAATCCAGGGCTCGTACACCTTC

j_call: TRBJ2-7
d_call: TRBD1
clone_size: NA
v_call: TRBV18
cdr3_aa: CASSALVSGTVEANGWYF
cdr3_nt: TGTGCCAGCTCCGCCTTAGTCTCCGGGACAGTGGAAGCCAATGGATGGTACTTC

j_call: TRBJ2-3
d_call: TRBD2
clone_size: NA
v_call: TRBV2
cdr3_aa: CASSFSSGYSADTQYF
cdr3_nt: TGTGCCAGCAGTTTCTCTAGCGGCTACAGCGCAGATACGCAGTATTTT

j_call: TRBJ1-6
d_call: NA
clone_size: NA
v_call: TRBV21-1
cdr3_aa: CASPARGSPLHF
cdr3_nt: TGTGCCAGCCCTGCCCGCGGATCACCCCTCCACTTT

j_call: TRBJ2-1
d_call: TRBD2
clone_size: NA
v_call: TRBV7-2
cdr3_aa: CASTSAYNEQFF
cdr3_nt: TGTGCCAGTACTAGCGCCTACAATGAGCAGTTCTTC

j_call: TRBJ2-5
d_call: TRBD2
clone_size: NA
v_call: TRBV7-2
cdr3_aa: CASSQASGVQETQYF
cdr3_nt: TGTGCCAGCTCACAGGCAAGCGGGGTTCAAGAGACCCAGTACTTC

j_call: TRBJ2-3
d_call: NA
clone_size: NA
v_call: TRBV6-5
cdr3_aa: CASKRGGTGTDTQYF
cdr3_nt: TGTGCCAGCAAAAGGGGCGGGACGGGCACAGATACGCAGTATTTT

j_call: TRBJ1-5
d_call: TRBD1
clone_size: NA
v_call: TRBV28
cdr3_aa: CASSLGTARNQPQHF
cdr3_nt: TGTGCCAGCAGTTTAGGGACAGCTCGAAATCAGCCCCAGCATTTT

j_call: TRBJ1-1
d_call: NA
clone_size: NA
v_call: TRBV7-2
cdr3_aa: CASSRDKNTEAFF
cdr3_nt: TGTGCCAGCAGCCGAGACAAGAACACTGAAGCTTTCTTT

j_call: TRBJ1-4
d_call: NA
clone_size: NA
v_call: TRBV7-9
cdr3_aa: CASSLAAATNEKLFF
cdr3_nt: TGTGCCAGCAGCTTAGCCGCGGCAACTAATGAAAAACTGTTTTTT

j_call: TRBJ1-1
d_call: TRBD1
clone_size: NA
v_call: TRBV4-1
cdr3_aa: CASSQAPGQIYTEAFF
cdr3_nt: TGCGCCAGCAGCCAAGCGCCGGGACAGATTTACACTGAAGCTTTCTTT

j_call: TRBJ1-2
d_call: NA
clone_size: NA
v_call: TRBV15
cdr3_aa: CATSRDQVGYGYTF
cdr3_nt: TGTGCCACCAGCCGAGACCAGGTCGGCTATGGCTACACCTTC

j_call: TRBJ1-3
d_call: NA
clone_size: NA
v_call: TRBV5-1
cdr3_aa: CASSSTGTGGNTIYF
cdr3_nt: TGCGCCAGCAGCTCCACAGGGACGGGCGGAAACACCATATATTTT

j_call: TRBJ1-1
d_call: NA
clone_size: few
v_call: TRBV6-6
cdr3_aa: CASTAQPMTEAFF
cdr3_nt: TGTGCCAGCACCGCACAGCCGATGACTGAAGCTTTCTTT

j_call: TRBJ2-1
d_call: NA
clone_size: NA
v_call: TRBV7-9
cdr3_aa: CASSSGLPPDEQFF
cdr3_nt: TGTGCCAGCAGTAGCGGACTCCCCCCCGATGAGCAGTTCTTC

j_call: TRBJ1-5
d_call: TRBD1
clone_size: NA
v_call: TRBV7-2
cdr3_aa: CASSFTGGRAQPQHF
cdr3_nt: TGTGCCAGCAGCTTCACAGGGGGACGGGCTCAGCCCCAGCATTTT

j_call: TRBJ2-5
d_call: NA
clone_size: few
v_call: TRBV2
cdr3_aa: CASSEIRDGETQYF
cdr3_nt: TGTGCCAGCAGTGAAATCAGGGATGGGGAGACCCAGTACTTC

j_call: TRBJ1-1
d_call: NA
clone_size: few
v_call: TRBV11-2
cdr3_aa: CASSKQDNTEAFF
cdr3_nt: TGTGCCAGCAGCAAACAGGATAACACTGAAGCTTTCTTT

j_call: TRBJ2-5
d_call: TRBD2
clone_size: NA
v_call: TRBV2
cdr3_aa: CASSRGTSGGETQYF
cdr3_nt: TGTGCCAGCAGTAGAGGGACTAGCGGGGGGGAGACCCAGTACTTC

j_call: TRBJ1-2
d_call: NA
clone_size: NA
v_call: TRBV3-1/TRBV3-2
cdr3_aa: CASSQGTPGINYGYTF
cdr3_nt: TGTGCCAGCAGCCAAGGTACCCCGGGAATTAACTATGGCTACACCTTC

j_call: TRBJ2-2
d_call: NA
clone_size: NA
v_call: TRBV6-5
cdr3_aa: CAGWAGSGELFF
cdr3_nt: TGTGCCGGTTGGGCAGGGTCCGGGGAGCTGTTTTTT

j_call: TRBJ1-2
d_call: NA
clone_size: NA
v_call: TRBV5-8
cdr3_aa: CASSLGQFYGYTF
cdr3_nt: TGTGCCAGCAGCTTGGGTCAGTTCTATGGCTACACCTTC

j_call: TRBJ1-5
d_call: NA
clone_size: NA
v_call: TRBV28
cdr3_aa: CASSRTIGVTERPQHF
cdr3_nt: TGTGCCAGCAGTCGAACTATAGGGGTCACGGAACGGCCCCAGCATTTT

j_call: TRBJ2-1
d_call: TRBD1
clone_size: NA
v_call: TRBV7-2
cdr3_aa: CASNPDRAIDNEQFF
cdr3_nt: TGTGCCAGCAACCCCGACAGGGCAATTGACAATGAGCAGTTCTTC

j_call: TRBJ2-7
d_call: NA
clone_size: NA
v_call: TRBV2
cdr3_aa: CASRAGSSYEQYF
cdr3_nt: TGTGCCAGCCGGGCGGGTAGTTCCTACGAGCAGTACTTC

j_call: TRBJ2-1
d_call: NA
clone_size: NA
v_call: TRBV7-6
cdr3_aa: CASSPGGGDSYNEQFF
cdr3_nt: TGTGCCAGCAGCCCCGGTGGCGGGGACTCCTACAATGAGCAGTTCTTC

j_call: TRBJ2-2
d_call: TRBD1
clone_size: NA
v_call: TRBV5-6
cdr3_aa: CASSRGAGTGAFFTGELFF
cdr3_nt: TGTGCCAGCAGCCGGGGGGCCGGGACAGGGGCGTTCTTCACCGGGGAGCTGTTTTTT

j_call: TRBJ1-6
d_call: NA
clone_size: NA
v_call: TRBV6-5
cdr3_aa: CASTRTVLDSPLHF
cdr3_nt: TGTGCCAGCACCCGGACAGTCCTAGATTCACCCCTCCACTTT

j_call: TRBJ1-2
d_call: NA
clone_size: few
v_call: TRBV7-2
cdr3_aa: CASSPGTVNYGYTF
cdr3_nt: TGTGCCAGCAGCCCAGGGACTGTTAACTATGGCTACACCTTC

j_call: TRBJ1-6
d_call: TRBD1
clone_size: few
v_call: TRBV18
cdr3_aa: CASSPAGGGFGNSPLHF
cdr3_nt: TGTGCCAGCTCACCTGCCGGAGGGGGCTTTGGTAATTCACCCCTCCACTTT

j_call: TRBJ1-5
d_call: NA
clone_size: NA
v_call: TRBV6-5
cdr3_aa: CASSYSSGGNQPQHF
cdr3_nt: TGTGCCAGCAGTTACTCTTCAGGGGGCAATCAGCCCCAGCATTTT